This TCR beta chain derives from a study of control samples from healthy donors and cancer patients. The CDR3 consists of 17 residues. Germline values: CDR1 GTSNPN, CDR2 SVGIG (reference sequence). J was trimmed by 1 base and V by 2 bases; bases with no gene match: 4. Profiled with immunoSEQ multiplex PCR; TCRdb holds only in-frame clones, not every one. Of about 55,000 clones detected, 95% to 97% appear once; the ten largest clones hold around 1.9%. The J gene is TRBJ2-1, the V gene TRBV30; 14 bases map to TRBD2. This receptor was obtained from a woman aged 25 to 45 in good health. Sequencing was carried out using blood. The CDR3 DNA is TGTGCCTGGAGTCACGGGACTAGCGGGAGTTCCTACAATGAGCAGTTCTTC. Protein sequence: CAWSHGTSGSSYNEQFF.